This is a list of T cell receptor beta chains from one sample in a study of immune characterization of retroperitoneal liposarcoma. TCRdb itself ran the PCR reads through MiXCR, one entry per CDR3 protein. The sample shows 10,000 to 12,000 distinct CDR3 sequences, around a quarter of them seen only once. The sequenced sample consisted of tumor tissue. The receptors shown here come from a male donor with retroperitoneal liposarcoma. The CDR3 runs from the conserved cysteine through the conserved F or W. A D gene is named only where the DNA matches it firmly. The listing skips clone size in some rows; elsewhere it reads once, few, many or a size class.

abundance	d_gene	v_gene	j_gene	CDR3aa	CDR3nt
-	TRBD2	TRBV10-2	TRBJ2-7	CASRDSGRPYEQYF	TGCGCCAGCAGAGATAGCGGGAGACCCTACGAGCAGTACTTC
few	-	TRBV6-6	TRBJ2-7	CASSYLPGGGYNEQYF	TGTGCCAGCAGTTACCTGCCAGGTGGTGGTTACAATGAGCAGTACTTC
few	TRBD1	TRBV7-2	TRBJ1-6	CASSVGQLTSSYNSPLHF	TGTGCCAGCAGCGTGGGACAGTTGACGAGCTCCTATAATTCACCCCTCCACTTT
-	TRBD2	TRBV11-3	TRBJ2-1	CASSGPLAGGPQGKPRYEQFF	TGTGCCAGCAGCGGACCACTAGCGGGAGGGCCTCAGGGAAAACCGAGGTACGAGCAGTTCTTC
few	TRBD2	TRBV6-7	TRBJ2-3	CASSRPGTSGDVLNTQYF	TGTGCCAGCAGCCGCCCCGGGACTAGCGGGGACGTTCTGAATACGCAGTATTTT
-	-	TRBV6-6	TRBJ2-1	CASSYVVRYNEQFF	TGTGCCAGCAGTTACGTTGTCAGATACAATGAGCAGTTCTTC
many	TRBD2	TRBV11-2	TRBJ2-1	CASSNSGTEYF	TGTGCCAGCAGCAATAGCGGGACGGAGTACTTC
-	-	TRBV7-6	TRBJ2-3	CASSPIADTQYF	TGTGCTAGCAGCCCCATTGCAGATACGCAGTATTTT
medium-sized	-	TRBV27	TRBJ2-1	CASRLRGARVQAGEVEQFF	TGTGCCAGCAGGTTAAGGGGAGCAAGGGTGCAAGCAGGGGAGGTCGAGCAGTTCTTC
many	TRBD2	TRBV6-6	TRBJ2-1	CASSYRTSGRQETQFF	TGTGCCAGCAGTTACCGGACTAGCGGGAGACAAGAGACCCAGTTCTTC